The source of this T cell receptor beta chain is a study of blood T cell repertoires in COVID-19. Overall study: Sources were T cells, B-cell-depleted T cells, or PBMCs; the material itself was cDNA or gDNA.

Profiled with immunoSEQ multiplex PCR; TCRdb holds only in-frame clones, not every one. The table lists approximately 220,000 clones, approximately 80% of them singletons. This CDR3 has 13 residues. Germline CDR1 reads PRHDT; CDR2 reads FYEKMQ (reference sequence). The V end was cut by 3 bases, the J end by 3 bases, with 9 bases between. This clone was observed at least ten times. This clonotype was obtained from a woman aged 70-85 years with acute or convalescent COVID-19. This sequence joins TRBV13 and TRBJ2-7; a weak D match, TRBD2 (6 bases). The sample comprised peripheral blood. CDR3 sequence: CASSFRGLYEQYF. The CDR3, as DNA: TGTGCCAGCAGCTTCCGGGGACTCTACGAGCAGTACTTC.